A selection of T cell receptor beta chains follows, all from one sample in a study of blood T cell repertoires in COVID-19. Some clones are missing from TCRdb's copy, which holds only in-frame ones; the method was immunoSEQ multiplex PCR. The sample carries around 160,000 clones, 70% to 90% recorded once. The specimen was peripheral blood. These receptor sequences come from a woman aged 55-69 years with COVID-19, enrolled during active disease. CDR3s include the opening cysteine and the closing phenylalanine or tryptophan. The order of the fields is V gene, clone size, J gene, D gene, CDR3 DNA, CDR3 protein. A D gene is named only where the DNA matches it firmly. Clone size is given for some rows only: seen once, a few or many times, or a class if the clone is expanded.

TRBV12-3/TRBV12-4	once	TRBJ2-7	TRBD1	TGTGCCAGCAGCTGGGACAGATCCTACGAGCAGTACTTC	CASSWDRSYEQYF
TRBV11-2	once	TRBJ2-5	-	TGTGCCAGCAGCGTACAGGGATGGACGGGGCAAGAGACCCAGTACTTC	CASSVQGWTGQETQYF
TRBV7-9	-	TRBJ1-5	TRBD1	TGTGCCAGCAGCTATCCCGGGACAGGGGATCAGCCCCAGCATTTT	CASSYPGTGDQPQHF
TRBV11-2	-	TRBJ2-2	TRBD2	TGTGCCAGCAGCGAGCGGGGGTCCCTGAACACCGGGGAGCTGTTTTTT	CASSERGSLNTGELFF
TRBV18	-	TRBJ2-1	TRBD2	TGTGCCAGCTCACCCCGGGGGGAGTCCTACAATGAGCAGTTCTTC	CASSPRGESYNEQFF
TRBV5-1	-	TRBJ2-2	-	TGCGCCAGCAGCAGCTATGGGCTCACCGGGGAGCTGTTTTTT	CASSSYGLTGELFF
TRBV24-1	-	TRBJ2-3	TRBD2	TGTGCCACCAGTGGAATCGCTAGCGGTGTGGGGGATACGCAGTATTTT	CATSGIASGVGDTQYF
TRBV19	once	TRBJ2-1	-	TGTGCCAGTAGGTTGGGGGCCGCTTACAATGAGCAGTTCTTC	CASRLGAAYNEQFF
TRBV30	once	TRBJ1-1	-	TGTGCCTGGAGTGTCTCGCCCAGACGGAGGAGGAACACTGAAGCTTTCTTT	CAWSVSPRRRRNTEAFF
TRBV4-3	-	TRBJ2-5	TRBD1	TGCGCCAGCAGCCAAGACCAGGACAGGGGGTTTGAGACCCAGTACTTC	CASSQDQDRGFETQYF
TRBV28	-	TRBJ1-4	-	TGTGCCAGCACAAGCGGGGGGGCAACTAATGAAAAACTGTTTTTT	CASTSGGATNEKLFF
TRBV14	-	TRBJ1-5	-	TGTGCCAGCAGCCGTCGTCTGGCCCAGCCCCAGCATTTT	CASSRRLAQPQHF
TRBV2	-	TRBJ2-7	TRBD1	TGTGCCAGCAGTGACCAGGACAGGGCCCACGAGCAGTACTTC	CASSDQDRAHEQYF
TRBV9	-	TRBJ1-1	-	TGTGCCAGCAGCCCCCGTTCTGGCCCTGAAGCTTTCTTT	CASSPRSGPEAFF
TRBV4-2	-	TRBJ1-6	-	TGTGCCAGCAGCCAAGATCTTATTGAGTCTAATTCACCCCTCCACTTT	CASSQDLIESNSPLHF
TRBV4-3	-	TRBJ1-1	-	TGCGCCAGCAGCCAATCCCCAGGGCGGAACACTGAAGCTTTCTTT	CASSQSPGRNTEAFF
TRBV18	-	TRBJ1-1	TRBD1	TGTGCCAGCTCACCGGGGACAGGGAGAACTGAAGCTTTCTTT	CASSPGTGRTEAFF
TRBV11-2	once	TRBJ2-1	-	TGTGCCAGCACCTACTCCTACAATGAGCAGTTCTTC	CASTYSYNEQFF
TRBV3-1/TRBV3-2	-	TRBJ1-6	-	TGTGCCAGCAGCCAAGATTTATGGGAGGGTTCACCCCTCCACTTT	CASSQDLWEGSPLHF
TRBV6-8	-	TRBJ1-1	-	TGTGCCAGCAGTCAAGCCCGACACCATTTTGACACTGAAGCTTTCTTT	CASSQARHHFDTEAFF
TRBV5-6	-	TRBJ1-2	TRBD1	TGTGCCAGCAGCTTGAGACAGGGAGGCTACACCTTC	CASSLRQGGYTF
TRBV5-1	-	TRBJ2-1	TRBD2	TGCGCCAGCAGCACAGGTTCATCGGGACTAGCCTTCTCTGAGCAGTTCTTC	CASSTGSSGLAFSEQFF
TRBV30	-	TRBJ2-2	TRBD2	TGTGCCTGGAGTTTGCGGGAGGAAACCGGGGAGCTGTTTTTT	CAWSLREETGELFF
TRBV27	once	TRBJ1-2	-	TGTGCCAGCAGTGGCAGGGTAAACTATGGCTACACCTTC	CASSGRVNYGYTF
TRBV5-1	once	TRBJ1-5	-	TGCGCCAGCAGCTCCGAGCGGAGGATCGAGGTCGGGTGCAATCAGCCCCAGCATTTT	CASSSERRIEVGCNQPQHF
TRBV19	-	TRBJ1-5	TRBD1	TGTGCCAGTAGTATCGCGACAGGGGAGAGCAATCAGCCCCAGCATTTT	CASSIATGESNQPQHF
TRBV9	-	TRBJ1-3	-	TGTGCCAGCAGCTCCCAAGAGGGTCCTGGAAACACCATATATTTT	CASSSQEGPGNTIYF
TRBV12-3/TRBV12-4	-	TRBJ1-2	TRBD1	TGTGCCAGCAACCGGGGGCAGGGGGCGTATCGAACCTTC	CASNRGQGAYRTF
TRBV29-1	-	TRBJ2-6	TRBD2	TGCAGCGGACTAGCGCGAGCCTTTTCTGGGGCCAACGTCCTGACTTTC	CSGLARAFSGANVLTF
TRBV25-1	-	TRBJ2-5	TRBD2	TGTGCCAGCAGTGAAGGAGGACTAGCCGGTGAGACCCAGTACTTC	CASSEGGLAGETQYF
TRBV19	-	TRBJ1-1	TRBD1	TGTGCCAGTAGCAGGACAGGGGAAGCTTTCTTT	CASSRTGEAFF
TRBV15	-	TRBJ1-4	-	TGTGCCACCAGCAGAACGACAGGAAGGACGCGCGGATTTTATGAAAAACTGTTTTTT	CATSRTTGRTRGFYEKLFF
TRBV10-3	-	TRBJ1-2	-	TGTGCCATCACCGGGAGTGCTAACTATGGCTACACCTTC	CAITGSANYGYTF
TRBV29-1	-	TRBJ2-2	-	TGCAGCGTTGGAGGTATCGCGAACACCGGGGAGCTGTTTTTT	CSVGGIANTGELFF
TRBV19	-	TRBJ1-3	-	TGTGCCAGTAATAGACAGATCTCTGGAAACACCATATATTTT	CASNRQISGNTIYF
TRBV6-5	-	TRBJ1-2	TRBD1	TGTGCCAGCAGAGACAGGGATCCAAACTATGGCTACACCTTC	CASRDRDPNYGYTF
TRBV27	-	TRBJ1-1	-	TGTGCCAGCAGAGAAGGAGGGACTGAAGCTTTCTTT	CASREGGTEAFF
TRBV7-9	once	TRBJ1-4	-	TGTGCCAGTGGGAGGGCAAATGAAAAACTGTTTTTT	CASGRANEKLFF
TRBV7-9	-	TRBJ2-7	-	TGTGCCAGCAGCCAGAGGGGGAGCTACGAGCAGTACTTC	CASSQRGSYEQYF
TRBV19	-	TRBJ1-2	-	TGTGCCAGTAGGACCGGGGGAGGACTGGTTAACTATGGCTACACCTTC	CASRTGGGLVNYGYTF
TRBV5-1	once	TRBJ2-7	TRBD1	TGCGCCAGCAGCGTAGTCGGGACAGGGGGCGCGGAGGAGCAGTACTTC	CASSVVGTGGAEEQYF